A selection of T cell receptor beta chains follows, all from one sample in a study of beta chain features in type 1 diabetes. Libraries were prepared by immunoSEQ multiplex PCR; TCRdb keeps only in-frame clonotypes and omits some of them. The data contain 100,000 to 150,000 clones, around a sixth of them singletons. Sequenced: central memory CD4+ T cells from blood. The receptors derive from a man younger than 35 with type 1 diabetes. CDR3s include the opening cysteine and the closing phenylalanine or tryptophan. The D gene is left open where the match is weak. Some rows have no size entry. The others give once, few or many, or a class for an expanded clone.

d_call	clone_size	j_call	v_call	cdr3_nt	cdr3_aa
NA	NA	TRBJ2-3	TRBV9	TGTGCCAGCAGCGAGGGACTGAGCACAGATACGCAGTATTTT	CASSEGLSTDTQYF
TRBD1	few	TRBJ1-5	TRBV7-9	TGTGCCGGAGGGGGACAGGATAGCAATCAGCCCCAGCATTTT	CAGGGQDSNQPQHF
NA	NA	TRBJ2-5	TRBV27	TGTGCCAGCAGTTTATTGGCCACTAGAGGAGGCCACCAAGAGACCCAGTACTTC	CASSLLATRGGHQETQYF
NA	NA	TRBJ1-6	TRBV9	TGTGCCAGCAGCGTAGAATACGAGGGTAATTCACCCCTCCACTTT	CASSVEYEGNSPLHF
NA	few	TRBJ1-4	TRBV20-1	TGCAGTGCTAGAGTCAGCGAAAAACTGTTTTTT	CSARVSEKLFF
NA	NA	TRBJ2-5	TRBV30	TGTGCCTGGAGCCACCATGGTAGCGGACAAGAGACCCAGTACTTC	CAWSHHGSGQETQYF
NA	many	TRBJ2-1	TRBV5-1	TGCGCCAGCAGCTTAAACTCCGGGACCCAGGGACGCTCCTACAATGAGCAGTTCTTC	CASSLNSGTQGRSYNEQFF
NA	NA	TRBJ2-7	TRBV4-3	TGCGCCAGCAGCCAAGAGGGTGGGCAGGGAGACTACGAGCAGTACTTC	CASSQEGGQGDYEQYF
NA	few	TRBJ2-7	TRBV7-2	TGTGCCAGCAGCTCTTCTAGGGATTCCTACGAGCAGTACTTC	CASSSSRDSYEQYF
NA	NA	TRBJ2-7	TRBV30	TGTGCCCAAATGTGGGGGCCCTACGAGCAGTACTTC	CAQMWGPYEQYF
NA	few	TRBJ2-3	TRBV15	TGTGCCACCACCGAAGGGGGGTTCGGGGAAGATACGCAGTATTTT	CATTEGGFGEDTQYF
NA	many	TRBJ2-7	TRBV9	TGTGCCAGCAGCGTAGATGTGGGGTTATACGAGCAGTACTTC	CASSVDVGLYEQYF
TRBD1	NA	TRBJ1-3	TRBV30	TGTGCCTGGACCAGACAGGGGCCCACTTACCGCTCTGGAAACACCATATATTTT	CAWTRQGPTYRSGNTIYF
NA	NA	TRBJ1-1	TRBV4-3	TGCGCCAGCAGCCAAGAGGTCGTGGGTGAAGCTTTCTTT	CASSQEVVGEAFF
NA	few	TRBJ1-4	TRBV6-5	TGTGCCAGCAGGGGAGGGAGGTTTGCTAATGAAAAACTGTTTTTT	CASRGGRFANEKLFF
TRBD1	NA	TRBJ2-5	TRBV28	TGTGCCAGCAGGACAAGGACAGGGGGCGAGAGAGAGACCCAGTACTTC	CASRTRTGGERETQYF
NA	few	TRBJ2-7	TRBV15	TGTGCCACCAGCAGAGGGACACCCGGCTACGAGCAGTACTTC	CATSRGTPGYEQYF
TRBD2	NA	TRBJ2-1	TRBV29-1	TGCAGCGTTGGCACCCCCAGCGGCGGGAGTCTCTACAATGAGCAGTTCTTC	CSVGTPSGGSLYNEQFF
TRBD2	NA	TRBJ2-3	TRBV14	TGTGCCAGCAGCCAAGGCGGGAGGGGGGCCACAGATACGCAGTATTTT	CASSQGGRGATDTQYF
TRBD2	NA	TRBJ2-1	TRBV19	TGTGCCAGTAGTGTAAGCGGGGGGGGCTATGAGCAGTTCTTC	CASSVSGGGYEQFF
TRBD1	NA	TRBJ2-5	TRBV7-2	TGTGCCAGCAGCAAGCAGGGGGCAGTGGAGACCCAGTACTTC	CASSKQGAVETQYF
NA	few	TRBJ2-1	TRBV29-1	TGCAGCGTTGTGAGGGTCCAGGAGCAGTTCTTC	CSVVRVQEQFF
NA	NA	TRBJ2-5	TRBV30	TGTGCCTGGAGCCGGGGGGCGTACCAAGAGACCCAGTACTTC	CAWSRGAYQETQYF
NA	few	TRBJ2-3	TRBV11-2	TGTGCCAGCAGCTTAGATCCGGGAACAGATACGCAGTATTTT	CASSLDPGTDTQYF
TRBD1	few	TRBJ2-4	TRBV4-3	TGCGCCAGCAGCCAAACGTGGCAAACCTCCGGGACAGGGAGTAAAAACATTCAGTACTTC	CASSQTWQTSGTGSKNIQYF
NA	NA	TRBJ1-2	TRBV18	TGTGCCAGCTCACTAAACAGGGATCTTAATGGCTACACCTTC	CASSLNRDLNGYTF
NA	NA	TRBJ1-6	TRBV2	TGTGCCAGCAGTGTGGGTAGTGGTTCACCCCTCCACTTT	CASSVGSGSPLHF
NA	many	TRBJ1-1	TRBV4-1	TGCGCCAGCAGCCGAGGCGCGAGCACTGAAGCTTTCTTT	CASSRGASTEAFF
TRBD2	many	TRBJ2-1	TRBV23-1	TGCGCCAGCAGTCAATGGTGGCGACTAGCGGCGTTTCGTGAGCAGTTCTTC	CASSQWWRLAAFREQFF
TRBD2	few	TRBJ2-1	TRBV7-9	TGTGCCAGCAGCTTAGGACTAGCGGGGAATGAGCAGTTCTTC	CASSLGLAGNEQFF